This T cell receptor beta chain was sequenced during a study of blood T cells in healthy people across ages. Using a J-beta primer mix together with a sample-barcoded 5' primer, a second PCR was run for roughly 6 to 12 cycles. MiXCR, applied by TCRdb to the 5' RACE reads, yields one record per CDR3 protein. The profile shows some 800,000 distinct CDR3 sequences, approximately 25% of them singletons. The sample was also linked to a second study, of T cells of mothers and their children.

This clonotype was obtained from a boy aged 10-17 years in good health. Sequenced: blood.

The CDR3 DNA follows: TGTGCCAGCAGCTTGGTCTACAGGGGACTATATGGCTACACCTTC. It codes for CASSLVYRGLYGYTF. J is TRBJ1-2 and V is TRBV5-6; 7 bases line up with TRBD1. The CDR3 spans 15 residues. Looked up from germline, CDR1 is SGHDT and CDR2 is YYEEEE. With 0 bases clipped from V and 5 bases from J, the junction kept 7 bases outside the gene matches.